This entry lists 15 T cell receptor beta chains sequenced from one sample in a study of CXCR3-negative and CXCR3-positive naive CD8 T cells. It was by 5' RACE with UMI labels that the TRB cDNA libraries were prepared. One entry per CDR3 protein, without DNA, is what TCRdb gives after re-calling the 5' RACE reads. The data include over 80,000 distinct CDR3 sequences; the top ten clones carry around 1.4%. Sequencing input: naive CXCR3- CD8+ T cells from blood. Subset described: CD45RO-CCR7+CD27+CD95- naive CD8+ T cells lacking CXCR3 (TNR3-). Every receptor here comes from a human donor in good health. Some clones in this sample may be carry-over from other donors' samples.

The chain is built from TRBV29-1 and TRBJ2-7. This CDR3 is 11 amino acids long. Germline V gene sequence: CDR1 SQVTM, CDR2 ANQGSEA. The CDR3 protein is CSGVKDYEQYF.

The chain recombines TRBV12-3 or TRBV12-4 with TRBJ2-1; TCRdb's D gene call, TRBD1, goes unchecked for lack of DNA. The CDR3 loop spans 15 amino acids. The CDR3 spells CASSLPTGVHNEQFF.

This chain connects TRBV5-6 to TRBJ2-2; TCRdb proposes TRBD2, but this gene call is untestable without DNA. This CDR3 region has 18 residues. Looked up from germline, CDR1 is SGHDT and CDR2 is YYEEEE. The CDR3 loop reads CASSTPTSGAANTGELFF.

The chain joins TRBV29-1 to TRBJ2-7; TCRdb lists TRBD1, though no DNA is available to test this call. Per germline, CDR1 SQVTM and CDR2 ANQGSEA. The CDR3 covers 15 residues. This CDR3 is CSVEQRGQRGYEQYF.

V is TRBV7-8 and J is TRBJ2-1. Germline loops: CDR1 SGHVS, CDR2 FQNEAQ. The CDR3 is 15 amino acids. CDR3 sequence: CASSLVRGPYNEQFF.

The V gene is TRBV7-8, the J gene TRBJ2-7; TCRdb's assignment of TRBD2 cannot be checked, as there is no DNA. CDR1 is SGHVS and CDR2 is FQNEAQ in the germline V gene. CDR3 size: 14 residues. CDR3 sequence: CASSERGGSYEQYF.

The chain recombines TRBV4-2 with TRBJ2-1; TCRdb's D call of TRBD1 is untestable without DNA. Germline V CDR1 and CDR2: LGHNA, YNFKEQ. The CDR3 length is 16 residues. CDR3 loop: CASSHSGPNTYNEQFF.

This CDR3 reads CSAAPSGAPYEQYF. This chain links TRBV20-1 with TRBJ2-7; TCRdb calls TRBD1, which cannot be checked without DNA. The germline CDR1 and CDR2 sequences are DFQATT and SNEGSKA (reference sequence). The CDR3 length is 14 residues.

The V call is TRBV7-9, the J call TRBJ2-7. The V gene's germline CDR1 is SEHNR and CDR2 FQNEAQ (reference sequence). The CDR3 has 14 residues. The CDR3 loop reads CASSSGRDSYEQYF. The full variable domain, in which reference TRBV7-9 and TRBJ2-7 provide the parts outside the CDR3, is DTGVSQNPRHKITKRGQNVTFRCDPISEHNRLYWYRQTLGQGPEFLTYFQNEAQLEKSRLLSDRFSAERPKGSFSTLEIQRTEQGDSAMYLCASSSGRDSYEQYFGPGTRLTVT.

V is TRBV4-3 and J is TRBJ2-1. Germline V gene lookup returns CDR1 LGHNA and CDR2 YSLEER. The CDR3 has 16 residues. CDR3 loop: CASSQFRGSSYNEQFF.

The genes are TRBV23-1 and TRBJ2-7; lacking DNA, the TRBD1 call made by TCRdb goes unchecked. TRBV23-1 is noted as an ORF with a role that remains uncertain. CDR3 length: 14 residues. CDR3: CASSQQPGGDEQYF.

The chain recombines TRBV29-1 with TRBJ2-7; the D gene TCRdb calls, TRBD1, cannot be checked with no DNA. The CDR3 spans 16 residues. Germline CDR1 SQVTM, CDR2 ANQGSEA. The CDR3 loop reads CSAEGWQDNISYEQYF.

The CDR3 protein is CASSQDPTASVGANVLTF. J is TRBJ2-6 and V is TRBV4-2; the TCRdb call, TRBD2, lacks DNA for checking. The V gene's germline CDR1 is LGHNA and CDR2 YNFKEQ. The CDR3 consists of 18 residues.

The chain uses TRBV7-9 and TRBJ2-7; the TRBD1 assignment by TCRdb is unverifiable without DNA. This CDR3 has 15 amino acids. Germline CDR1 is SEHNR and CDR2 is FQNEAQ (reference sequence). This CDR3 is CASSTPRTGAYEQYF.

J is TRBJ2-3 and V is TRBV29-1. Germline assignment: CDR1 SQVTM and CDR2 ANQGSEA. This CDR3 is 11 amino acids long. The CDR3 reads CSVEETDTQYF.